This TCR beta chain was retrieved from a study of T cells in Graves' hyperthyroidism and ophthalmopathy. On this clonotype: Its antigen is undetermined.

Criteria for exclusion of patients were uncontrolled infection, other autoimmune disease, pregnancy or lactation. The CDR3 is 12 amino acids. V gave up 3 bases and J gave up 2 bases, with 4 bases separating them. Germline V gene lookup returns CDR1 LNHDA and CDR2 SQIVND (reference sequence). TCR beta CDR3 regions were amplified from RNA. Carried out on the TCR CDR3, a first-round RT-PCR used the HTBI primer set. TCRdb recomputed calls from the multiplex PCR reads with MiXCR, one row per CDR3 protein. The sample includes roughly 570,000 distinct CDR3 sequences, about half of them seen just once. Study-level points and caveats: The model predicted ophthalmopathy a median approximately 6.3 months before onset. Ophthalmopathy was distinguished from stable hyperthyroidism by 13 V-J signatures.

The sequence came from an adult woman with Graves' disease, either hyperthyroidism or ophthalmopathy (not recorded which). The chain recombines TRBV19 with TRBJ1-1, with D hard to call. Sequenced sample: peripheral blood or thyroid tissue (not recorded which). The chain's CDR3 is CASSIHNTEAFF. The DNA of the CDR3 is TGTGCCAGTAGTATCCATAACACTGAAGCTTTCTTT.